This TCR beta chain derives from a study of blood T cell repertoires in COVID-19. Study-level information: The study drew acute and convalescent COVID-19 samples from the United States, Italy and Spain. Nucleic acid was either cDNA or gDNA, and it came from T cells, B-cell-depleted T cells, or PBMCs.

Germline V lookup: CDR1 MNHEY, CDR2 SVGAGI. This CDR3 spans 12 amino acids. Trimming shortened V by 4 bases and J by 6 bases, and 10 bases separated the two germline ends. Under the authors' procedure: By means of reference gene primer amplification, nucleated cell counts were estimated. Assay used: immunoSEQ multiplex PCR; TCRdb lists only in-frame clones, some missing. V, J and clone size are those of that table, while D and trimming were read from the DNA. The sample carries around 230,000 clones, around 80% recorded once. The sequence derives from a woman aged 50 to 60 with acute or convalescent COVID-19. Specimen: peripheral blood. The chain is built from TRBV6-5 and TRBJ2-7, with D tentatively TRBD2 (6 bases). The CDR3 bases are TGTGCCAGCAGTTCCGGGACTTTCGAGCAGTACTTC. It codes for CASSSGTFEQYF.